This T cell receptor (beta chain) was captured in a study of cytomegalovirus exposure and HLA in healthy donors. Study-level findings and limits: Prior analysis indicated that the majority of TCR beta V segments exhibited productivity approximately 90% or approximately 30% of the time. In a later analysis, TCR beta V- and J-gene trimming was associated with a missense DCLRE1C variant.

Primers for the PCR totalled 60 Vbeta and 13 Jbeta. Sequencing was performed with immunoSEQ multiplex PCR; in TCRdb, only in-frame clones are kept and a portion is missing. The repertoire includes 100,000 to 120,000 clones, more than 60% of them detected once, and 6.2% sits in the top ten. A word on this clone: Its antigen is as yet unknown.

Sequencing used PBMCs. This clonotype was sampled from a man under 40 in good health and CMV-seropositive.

This CDR3 is CASSPLGGGETQYF. CDR3 DNA: TGTGCCAGCTCACCACTAGGAGGTGGTGAGACCCAGTACTTC. This chain connects TRBV18 to TRBJ2-5; the D gene is possibly TRBD2 (5 bases). This CDR3 has 14 amino acids. The ends were cut back, 1 base at V and 5 bases at J, with 11 bases in the middle. Germline CDR1 and CDR2: KGHSH and LQKENI. Looking up the rest from reference TRBV18 and TRBJ2-5 gives the full variable domain: NAGVMQNPRHLVRRRGQEARLRCSPMKGHSHVYWYRQLPEEGLKFMVYLQKENIIDESGMPKERFSAEFPKEGPSILRIQQVVRGDSAAYFCASSPLGGGETQYFGPGTRLLVL.